This T cell receptor beta chain was sequenced during a study of OX40 agonist ivuxolimab in advanced cancers. Study details: Eligibility rules accepted prior anti-PD-1, anti-PD-L1 or anti-CTLA-4 therapy, and under 45% had some.

Germline-derived CDR1 and CDR2 are GTSNPN and SVGIG (reference sequence). The CDR3 runs to 14 residues. The table came from immunoSEQ multiplex PCR; TCRdb's copy has only in-frame clones and leaves some out. This table holds about 96,000 clones, about 92% found once. This chain uses TRBV30 with TRBJ2-7; TRBD1 agrees at 10 bases. This clonotype was obtained from an adult with an advanced solid tumor such as melanoma, head and neck, liver or kidney cancer. The sequencing here drew on CD4+ or CD8+ T cells sorted from blood, taken in a trial of the OX40 agonist ivuxolimab. The CDR3: CALDRRTGGDEQYF. CDR3 nucleotide sequence: TGTGCGCTGGACCGTAGGACAGGGGGAGACGAGCAGTACTTC. The entire variable domain, with the rest obtained from reference TRBV30 and TRBJ2-7, is as follows: SQTIHQWPATLVQPVGSPLSLECTVEGTSNPNLYWYRQAAGRGLQLLFYSVGIGQISSEVPQNLSASRPQDRQFILSSKKLLLSDSGFYLCALDRRTGGDEQYFGPGTRLTVT.